These 31 T cell receptor beta chains originate from one sample sequenced in a study of OX40 agonist ivuxolimab in advanced cancers. TCRdb's table, derived via immunoSEQ multiplex PCR, lists solely in-frame clones and lacks some. The sample shows around 9,900 clones, 60% to 70% of them seen only once. Sequencing was performed on CD4+ or CD8+ T cells sorted from blood, taken in a trial of the OX40 agonist ivuxolimab. Receptors were obtained from an adult with an advanced solid tumor such as melanoma, head and neck, liver or kidney cancer.

For the CDR3, the DNA is TGTGCCAGCAGTTACGTGCCCCTCCAGCCCCAGCATTTT. It yields the protein CASSYVPLQPQHF. The chain is built from TRBV6-6 and TRBJ1-5; D is ambiguous. CDR1 MNHNY and CDR2 SVGAGI come from the germline V gene (reference sequence). This CDR3 is 13 amino acids long. V was trimmed by 2 bases and J by 7 bases, leaving 9 bases between them.

The gene calls are TRBV27 and TRBJ2-3; a weak D match, TRBD1 (5 bases). The CDR3 spans 16 residues. Deletions cut 3 bases from V and 0 bases from J, with 13 bases between. Germline V gene sequence: CDR1 MNHEY, CDR2 SMNVEV (reference sequence). CDR3 amino acids: CASSFQGWLSTDTQYF. Written as DNA, the CDR3 is TGTGCCAGCAGTTTCCAGGGCTGGCTTAGCACAGATACGCAGTATTTT.

This clone is deemed medium-sized. The rearrangement joins TRBV28 to TRBJ2-2; tentatively, D is TRBD2 (6 bases). Trimming left V 2 bases short and J 5 bases short, with 21 bases between. This CDR3 is 18 amino acids long. Germline CDR1 and CDR2: MDHEN and SYDVKM. This chain's CDR3 is CASSLPPYREKGTGELFF. The CDR3 DNA sequence: TGTGCCAGCAGTTTACCGCCTTATCGGGAGAAGGGGACCGGGGAGCTGTTTTTT.

The rearrangement links TRBV7-9 to TRBJ2-1; 13 positions agree with TRBD2. In germline, CDR1 is SEHNR, CDR2 FQNEAQ (reference sequence). With 5 bases clipped from V and 3 bases from J, the junction kept 7 bases outside the gene matches. The CDR3 is made up of 17 amino acids. Written as DNA, the CDR3 is TGTGCCAGCAGCCCTAGGGGACTAGCGGGGAGCTACAATGAGCAGTTCTTC. Amino acids: CASSPRGLAGSYNEQFF.

This clone showed up just a few times. The chain joins TRBV5-4 to TRBJ1-1; D gene uncertain. Trimming pared 4 bases from V and 5 bases from J, leaving 12 bases between. There are 13 residues in the CDR3. Germline CDR1 reads SGHNT; CDR2 reads YYREEE (reference sequence). As DNA, the CDR3 is TGTGCCAGCAGCCCCCCGCCGGTGACTGAAGCTTTCTTT. Translated, it gives CASSPPPVTEAFF.

The V gene is TRBV30, the J gene TRBJ2-7; 8 bases line up with TRBD1. The ends lost 5 bases at V and 5 bases at J; junction bases unmatched: 8. The CDR3 spans 13 residues. CDR1 is GTSNPN and CDR2 is SVGIG in the germline V gene (reference sequence). The CDR3 sequence: CAWGLDRGNEQYF. CDR3 in DNA: TGTGCCTGGGGACTCGACAGGGGAAACGAGCAGTACTTC.

The chain has TRBV27 and TRBJ1-1; TRBD1 is a possible D gene (6 bases). The germline V gene encodes CDR1 MNHEY and CDR2 SMNVEV (reference sequence). This CDR3 has 15 amino acids. The V and J ends lost 9 bases and 5 bases respectively, with 22 bases between them. CDR3 residues: CASSNRASGGTEAFF. The CDR3, as DNA: TGTGCCAGTAGTAACAGGGCTTCTGGTGGGACTGAAGCTTTCTTT.

This clone turned up a few times. DNA for the CDR3: TGTGCCAGTAGTCGACAGGGGGAAAACTACAATGAGCAGTTCTTC. Protein: CASSRQGENYNEQFF. The V call is TRBV19, the J call TRBJ2-1; 9 bases map to TRBD1. CDR1 is LNHDA and CDR2 is SQIVND in the germline V gene (reference sequence). CDR3 length equals 15 residues. The J segment lost 3 bases and the V segment lost 5 bases, leaving 5 bases of the junction unmatched.

The rearrangement joins TRBV9 to TRBJ2-5; 10 bases agree with TRBD1. The assigned J gene may be wrong: the sequence end matches TRBJ2-7 better. This CDR3 contains 16 residues. Germline-derived CDR1 and CDR2 are SGDLS and YYNGEE. The CDR3 loop reads CASSKRGTGDYYEQYF. CDR3 DNA sequence: TGTGCCAGCAGCAAGAGAGGGACAGGGGACTACTACGAGCAGTACTTC.

This chain links TRBV5-1 with TRBJ2-3, with TRBD2 as a possible D gene (7 bases). Trimming took off 4 bases at V and 0 bases at J, with 15 bases between the two ends. Germline-derived CDR1 and CDR2 are SGHRS and YFSETQ. The CDR3 loop spans 16 amino acids. In nucleotides, the CDR3 is TGCGCCAGCAGCCTGGGGGCGGGAGTTAGCACAGATACGCAGTATTTT. Protein: CASSLGAGVSTDTQYF.

The chain is built from TRBV29-1 and TRBJ2-1, with D hard to call. The CDR3 is 11 residues long. The V end was cut by 4 bases, the J end by 5 bases, with 6 bases between. Per germline, CDR1 SQVTM and CDR2 ANQGSEA. The CDR3 bases are TGCAGCGTTGGACTGGACAATGAGCAGTTCTTC. Its translation is CSVGLDNEQFF.

This chain joins TRBV5-6 and TRBJ1-2, with a tentative D call TRBD1 (5 bases). CDR1 and CDR2 (germline): SGHDT, YYEEEE. The CDR3 is made up of 14 amino acids. V was pared by 4 bases and J by 0 bases, with 10 bases between. The CDR3 here is CASSGGFSNYGYTF. CDR3 in DNA: TGTGCCAGCAGCGGGGGATTTTCTAACTATGGCTACACCTTC.

The rearrangement links TRBV27 to TRBJ2-1; TRBD1 matches at 9 bases. Germline V CDR1 and CDR2: MNHEY, SMNVEV (reference sequence). The ends lost 7 bases at V and 2 bases at J; junction bases unmatched: 3. The CDR3 is 14 amino acids. The CDR3 sequence is CASTRQGAYNEQFF. As DNA, the CDR3 is TGTGCCAGCACCCGACAGGGGGCCTACAATGAGCAGTTCTTC.

The J gene is TRBJ1-5, the V gene TRBV30; 10 bases map to TRBD1. Germline lookup yields CDR1 GTSNPN and CDR2 SVGIG (reference sequence). The junction had 9 bases not matched to a gene; V was cut back by 5 bases and J by 5 bases. The CDR3 is 15 residues long. CDR3 loop: CAWASGTGAYQPQHF. DNA for the CDR3: TGTGCCTGGGCCTCCGGGACAGGGGCCTATCAGCCCCAGCATTTT.

The chain couples TRBV9 to TRBJ2-2; the D is unclear. Germline V gives CDR1 SGDLS, CDR2 YYNGEE. The CDR3 runs to 12 residues. The V end lost 9 bases, the J end lost 4 bases, and 10 bases lay between the germline ends. For the CDR3, the DNA is TGTGCCACCGGTGGGGTCACCGGGGAGCTGTTTTTT. This translates into CATGGVTGELFF.

This sequence joins TRBV5-4 and TRBJ2-2; D possibly corresponds to TRBD2 (6 bases). The germline CDR1 and CDR2 sequences are SGHNT and YYREEE (reference sequence). Deletions cut 4 bases from V and 0 bases from J, with 13 bases between. The length of the CDR3 is 16 residues. For the CDR3, the DNA is TGTGCCAGCAGCCGAGGGCGGGATACGAACACCGGGGAGCTGTTTTTT. Protein sequence: CASSRGRDTNTGELFF.

In this sample, this clone turned up once. This chain links TRBV10-3 with TRBJ2-7; TRBD1 or TRBD2 may be the D gene (5 bases each). V dropped 7 bases and J dropped 5 bases, with 15 bases sitting between them. In germline, CDR1 is ENHRY, CDR2 SYGVKD. The CDR3 contains 13 residues. The CDR3 protein is CAIKPGPLDEQYF. The CDR3 DNA sequence: TGTGCCATCAAGCCGGGGCCCCTGGACGAGCAGTACTTC.

The gene calls are TRBV6-1 and TRBJ2-7; perhaps TRBD2 as D (5 bases). The V and J ends lost 2 bases and 2 bases respectively, with 10 bases between them. This CDR3 comprises 14 residues. Germline V lookup: CDR1 MNHNS, CDR2 SASEGT. CDR3 amino acids: CASSEMEAAYEQYF. The DNA of the CDR3 is TGTGCCAGCAGTGAAATGGAGGCCGCCTACGAGCAGTACTTC.

The table lists this clone with a count of one. This rearrangement joins TRBV4-1 to TRBJ1-1; 8 bases agree with TRBD1. V lost 6 bases and J lost 4; bases outside the gene matches: 10. Per germline, CDR1 MGHRA and CDR2 YSYEKL. The CDR3 runs 15 residues. The CDR3 DNA reads TGCGCCAGCAGTCTGCCCGACAGGGGCGGCACTGAAGCTTTCTTT. It translates to CASSLPDRGGTEAFF.

This chain links TRBV4-3 with TRBJ2-1, with D hard to call. The V gene's germline CDR1 is LGHNA and CDR2 YSLEER. The CDR3 consists of 15 residues. V was cut by 0 bases and J by 4 bases, with 10 bases left in between. CDR3 in amino acids: CASSQDREGYNEQFF. The CDR3 DNA sequence: TGCGCCAGCAGCCAAGATAGGGAAGGGTACAATGAGCAGTTCTTC.

The gene calls are TRBV28 and TRBJ1-2; 8 bases fit TRBD1. CDR1 and CDR2 from the germline V gene are MDHEN and SYDVKM. The CDR3 covers 14 residues. With V trimmed by 5 bases and J by 4 bases, 6 bases remained unmatched. CDR3 nucleotides: TGTGCCAGCAGTGCCGGGACAGGAATCTATGGCTACACCTTC. It translates to CASSAGTGIYGYTF.

This clone showed up just once. The chain recombines TRBV29-1 with TRBJ1-4; D is unresolved. CDR3 size: 12 residues. With 7 bases removed from V and 0 bases from J, the gap between germline ends came to 6 bases. CDR1 and CDR2 (germline): SQVTM, ANQGSEA. The CDR3 DNA reads as TGCAGCGGACTGACAACTAATGAAAAACTGTTTTTT. This encodes CSGLTTNEKLFF.

V gene TRBV27 combines with J gene TRBJ1-1; D not certain. This CDR3 is built from 13 residues. Germline-derived CDR1 and CDR2 are MNHEY and SMNVEV (reference sequence). Trimming took 6 bases from V and 6 from J, leaving 14 bases between them. CDR3 protein: CASRLGSGAEAFF. CDR3 coding DNA: TGTGCCAGCAGATTAGGGTCTGGCGCTGAAGCTTTCTTT.

Turning to this clone: This clone may be a read error of a much larger clone one base away. The chain employs TRBV29-1 and TRBJ2-1, with 12 bases fitting TRBD2. The CDR3 is 16 residues long. Germline V lookup: CDR1 SQVTM, CDR2 ANQGSEA. This CDR3 reads CGVDPSGGAAYNEQFF. The DNA of the CDR3 is TGCGGCGTTGACCCTAGCGGGGGGGCCGCCTACAATGAGCAGTTCTTC.

V usage is TRBV2 and J usage is TRBJ2-2; D remains ambiguous. Per germline, CDR1 SNHLY and CDR2 FYNNEI. There are 14 residues in the CDR3. With 7 bases removed from V and 6 bases from J, the gap between germline ends came to 15 bases. This CDR3 reads CASTRMLFPGELFF. CDR3 DNA: TGTGCCAGCACAAGAATGTTGTTCCCCGGGGAGCTGTTTTTT.

The V gene is TRBV5-1, the J gene TRBJ2-1; D is possibly TRBD1 (5 bases). This CDR3 has 16 amino acids. V lost 0 bases, J lost 3 bases, and 13 bases lay in between. Germline values: CDR1 SGHRS, CDR2 YFSETQ. CDR3 coding DNA: TGCGCCAGCAGCTTGGTGGCAGGGCAAAGCTACAATGAGCAGTTCTTC. Its translation is CASSLVAGQSYNEQFF.

The rearrangement links TRBV12-5 to TRBJ2-7, with no clear D. Germline V CDR1 and CDR2: LGHNT, FRNRAP. The V end was cut by 2 bases, the J end by 6 bases, with 23 bases between. CDR3 length equals 17 residues. CDR3 amino acids: CASGLIASKDKGSEQYF. CDR3 DNA: TGTGCTAGTGGTTTGATAGCTTCGAAAGACAAAGGCTCCGAGCAGTACTTC.

The chain joins TRBV5-4 to TRBJ2-7; D is uncertain. This CDR3 has 16 residues. The V end was cut by 0 bases, the J end by 0 bases, with 13 bases between. Germline V lookup: CDR1 SGHNT, CDR2 YYREEE (reference sequence). CDR3 in DNA: TGTGCCAGCAGCTTGGCGGTCGGTCTAAGCTCCTACGAGCAGTACTTC. Translation gives CASSLAVGLSSYEQYF.

The V and J genes are TRBV18 and TRBJ1-1; TRBD1 is a possible D gene (6 bases). Trimming took 4 bases from V and 5 from J, leaving 17 bases between them. This CDR3 comprises 15 residues. Germline CDR1 reads KGHSH; CDR2 reads LQKENI. CDR3 sequence reads: CASSLGGRGVTEAFF. In DNA form, the CDR3 reads TGTGCCAGCTCACTCGGAGGGAGGGGGGTGACTGAAGCTTTCTTT.

The CDR3 sequence is CATSRDSPGGYNEQFF. CDR3 sequence (DNA): TGTGCCACCAGCAGAGATTCCCCGGGGGGCTACAATGAGCAGTTCTTC. The chain recombines TRBV15 with TRBJ2-1, with TRBD2 matching over 7 bases. The CDR3 loop spans 16 amino acids. V was pared by 0 bases and J by 3 bases, with 5 bases of the junction left unmatched. Germline CDR1 LNHNV, CDR2 YYDKDF (reference sequence).

The chain has TRBV27 and TRBJ2-1; weak D call: TRBD2 (6 bases). This CDR3 comprises 14 residues. CDR1 and CDR2 (germline): MNHEY, SMNVEV (reference sequence). Trimming removed 8 bases at V and 4 bases at J, with 15 bases between. The CDR3 DNA follows: TGTGCCAGCGGAGGCGATGGGACTTACAATGAGCAGTTCTTC. Translation gives CASGGDGTYNEQFF.